The sequence of this T cell receptor (beta chain) was determined in a study of blood T cells in healthy people across ages (dated by TCRdb to between 2015 and 2017). General notes on the study: Template switching captured roughly one uniquely barcoded TCR beta cDNA molecule per two T cells in model experiments. Donors of different ages were randomly distributed across sequencing lanes to avoid experimental bias. The donors were split into four age groups: young (average about 16 years), middle-aged (39), aged (over 55) and long-lived (roughly 80). Using deep sequencing normalized with unique cDNA molecular identifiers, the study measured how TCR beta repertoire diversity changes with age. Using the same blood draw, the study looked at two additional independent replicas of 1 million unique cDNA reads for two donors, one aged 18 to 30 and the other aged 80 or older. General conclusions and limits of the study: Compared with the aged group, the long-lived group had more naive CD4+ T cells, fewer expanded clones and increased TCR diversity, suggesting age selection. Because profiling used bulk unsorted PBMCs, naive and antigen-experienced compartments could not be compared conclusively. Total diversity estimates from one million sequenced T cells were considered lower bounds and underestimates. Donor CMV infection status was unknown, potentially confounding age-related changes in expanded clonotypes. Observed TCR beta diversity per million T cells fell roughly linearly with age, and a significant reduction was already apparent by age roughly 40. A strong correlation was found between observed TCR beta diversity and the percentage of naive T cells measured by flow cytometry.

Receptor amplification or capture employed 5' RACE. The instrument given in TCRdb is Illumina HiSeq 2500. A second PCR of roughly 7 to 11 cycles was performed with a sample-barcoded 5' primer and a J-beta primer mix. Each TCR beta cDNA molecule received a unique molecular identifier from a template-switch 5' adaptor carrying 12 random nucleotides. At least 2.5 million CDR3-containing paired-end reads were obtained from each sample. First-strand cDNA synthesis was performed from all RNA using the Mint cDNA synthesis kit, with priming by a TRBC-specific oligonucleotide. Following uracil-DNA glycosylase treatment, a first 18-cycle PCR with universal primers M1SS and BC2_uni_R was performed on all cDNA. The authors' analysis ran thus. For normalization, 1 million high-quality reads were randomly selected from each sample, with every read carrying a distinct molecular identifier. Instead of being binned into consensus sequences, reads with shared molecular identifiers were discarded. CDR3 identification, clonotype clustering and error correction used MiTCR with a Q25 quality threshold and the strictest error-elimination algorithm. A nonparametric unseen species model with Euler transformation was used to estimate a lower bound on total TCR beta diversity. TCRdb reprocessed the public reads (quality trimming at Q25 with fastp, clone calling with MiXCR) and kept in-frame beta chains. Entries are consolidated by CDR3 protein sequence, retaining the most common genes and DNA. Here the V and J calls rest on TCRdb's processing, not on the authors' analysis. This sample is represented by 1.5 million to 2 million distinct CDR3 sequences; about 50% of them were singletons. Clones ranked in the top ten supply 2% to 2.5% of the sample.

The donors were some 36 Caucasian individuals from Russia, aged roughly 6 to 90 years, who were systemically healthy. Each donor gave ten milliliters of peripheral blood, drawn into EDTA-treated Vacutainer tubes. PBMCs were isolated by Ficoll-Paque density-gradient centrifugation, with at least 7 million obtained per sample. Trizol reagent was used to extract total RNA from PBMCs, with at least 5 micrograms per sample. For every donor, flow cytometry on a PBMC aliquot measured the percentage of naive CD45RAhigh/CD27high T cells. V is pared back by 0 bases and J by 3 bases, with 13 bases lying between the germline termini. Looking up the germline V gene yields CDR1 MNHEY and CDR2 SVGEGT. The CDR3 spans 16 residues, from the cysteine through the phenylalanine. The only DNA kept is the CDR3, 48 bases in frame from the first base. Comment on this clonotype: Its antigen target is currently unknown. One base away there is no much larger clone; base qualities are not given.

The receptor's source is a woman between 35 and 50 years old in good health. Sample: blood. This chain is built from TRBV6-2 or TRBV6-3 and TRBJ2-3; no D gene is confidently identified. CDR3 loop: CASSYSIRANTDTQYF. The DNA reads TGTGCCAGCAGTTACTCGATAAGGGCAAATACAGATACGCAGTATTTT.